The 14 T cell receptor beta chains below come from one sample, sequenced in a study of cytomegalovirus exposure and HLA in healthy donors. Both 60 Vbeta primers and 13 Jbeta primers went into the PCR. Method: immunoSEQ multiplex PCR; TCRdb's copy keeps in-frame clones and lacks some. Here the sample table reports about 130,000 clones. Material for sequencing was PBMCs. The receptors were gathered from a woman aged 60 to 75 in good health and CMV-seronegative.

The chain has TRBV6-6 and TRBJ2-1; 12 bases align to TRBD2. In germline, CDR1 is MNHNY, CDR2 SVGAGI (reference sequence). Unmatched junction bases numbered 6, after V lost 6 bases and J lost 6 bases. The CDR3 covers 15 residues. The CDR3 loop reads CASRTTSGSLNEQFF. The CDR3 DNA follows: TGTGCCAGCAGGACGACTAGCGGGAGTCTCAATGAGCAGTTCTTC.

The chain uses TRBV6-5 and TRBJ1-1; the D gene is possibly TRBD1 (5 bases). The CDR3 is made up of 15 amino acids. Germline V lookup: CDR1 MNHEY, CDR2 SVGAGI. The germline V and J ends were trimmed by 6 bases and 0 bases, with 14 bases remaining between them. This CDR3 reads CASSKIDRVNTEAFF. The CDR3 coding sequence is TGTGCCAGCAGCAAAATCGACAGAGTGAACACTGAAGCTTTCTTT.

Here the CDR3 DNA reads TGTGCCAGCAGCGTGGGGGGTGTAGGTAACACTGAAGCTTTCTTT. Its translation is CASSVGGVGNTEAFF. This chain joins TRBV7-3 and TRBJ1-1; D is perhaps TRBD1 (5 bases). Per germline, CDR1 SGHTA and CDR2 FQGTGA. This CDR3 is 15 amino acids long. V was trimmed by 5 bases and J by 2 bases, leaving 15 bases between them.

The V gene is TRBV29-1, the J gene TRBJ1-2; 7 nucleotides agree with TRBD1. CDR3 length: 16 amino acids. CDR1 is SQVTM and CDR2 is ANQGSEA in the germline V gene. The trim removed 0 bases at V and 4 bases at J, leaving 11 bases unmatched. CDR3 sequence: CSVEEGKGASGYGYTF. CDR3 nucleotides: TGCAGCGTTGAAGAGGGAAAGGGGGCTTCGGGCTATGGCTACACCTTC.

The genes are TRBV2 and TRBJ1-1, with 9 nucleotides matching TRBD1. Germline V gene sequence: CDR1 SNHLY, CDR2 FYNNEI. Trimming at V came to 6 bases and at J to 9 bases, leaving 11 bases not matched to a gene. The CDR3 has 14 amino acids. As DNA, the CDR3 is TGTGCCAGCAGAGGACAGGGGCAATCCATTCAAGCTTTCTTT. Encoded protein: CASRGQGQSIQAFF.

This chain joins TRBV29-1 and TRBJ2-1; 7 bases are a match to TRBD1. V was pared by 0 bases and J by 10 bases, with 6 bases of the junction left unmatched. This CDR3 is 13 amino acids long. Germline V lookup: CDR1 SQVTM, CDR2 ANQGSEA. The CDR3 DNA sequence: TGCAGCGTTGAAGATCTTCAGACAGGGGAGCAGTTCTTC. This sequence encodes CSVEDLQTGEQFF.

J is TRBJ1-1 and V is TRBV5-1; D possibly corresponds to TRBD1 (6 bases). This CDR3 contains 14 residues. Germline V gene sequence: CDR1 SGHRS, CDR2 YFSETQ. The germline V and J ends were trimmed by 4 bases and 5 bases, with 15 bases remaining between them. CDR3 sequence: CASSLQGSVTEAFF. Here the CDR3 DNA reads TGCGCCAGCAGCCTACAGGGTAGTGTGACTGAAGCTTTCTTT.

V and J are TRBV10-3 and TRBJ2-3; 12 nucleotides match TRBD2. CDR1 is ENHRY and CDR2 is SYGVKD in the germline V gene. V gave up 2 bases and J gave up 4 bases; unmatched junction bases: 4. The CDR3 is 16 amino acids. CDR3 residues: CAISEITSGGSDTQYF. The CDR3, as DNA: TGTGCCATCAGTGAGATCACTAGCGGGGGGTCAGATACGCAGTATTTT.

This rearrangement joins TRBV4-1 to TRBJ2-5, with 8 bases that match TRBD2. Trimming removed 4 bases from V and 5 bases from J; junction bases left unmatched: 9. There are 15 residues in the CDR3. Germline V CDR1 and CDR2: MGHRA, YSYEKL. CDR3 DNA: TGCGCCAGCAGCCTCACTTGGACTAGCCGGGAGACCCAGTACTTC. Translation gives CASSLTWTSRETQYF.

V and J are TRBV7-9 and TRBJ2-7; no definite D call. This CDR3 has 12 amino acids. V was clipped by 3 bases and J by 3 bases, with 6 bases between them. Germline V gene sequence: CDR1 SEHNR, CDR2 FQNEAQ (reference sequence). DNA of the CDR3: TGTGCCAGCAGCTTCTCCGGCTACGAGCAGTACTTC. Its protein product is CASSFSGYEQYF.

The chain employs TRBV20-1 and TRBJ1-2; D not resolved. V lost 3 bases and J lost 6, with 8 bases in between. The germline gives CDR1 DFQATT, CDR2 SNEGSKA (reference sequence). CDR3 length equals 11 residues. The CDR3 nucleotides read TGCAGTGCTAGGGACTCTGATGGCTACACCTTC. Protein: CSARDSDGYTF.

The rearrangement uses TRBV18 and TRBJ1-2; maybe TRBD1 (6 bases). The CDR3 is 14 amino acids. Between the trimmed V and J ends, which lost 0 bases and 5 bases, there was a span of 10 bases. Germline V gives CDR1 KGHSH, CDR2 LQKENI. CDR3: CASSPPAQGYGYTF. In DNA form, the CDR3 reads TGTGCCAGCTCACCACCGGCCCAGGGGTATGGCTACACCTTC. Together with reference TRBV18 and TRBJ1-2, the CDR3 gives the full variable domain: NAGVMQNPRHLVRRRGQEARLRCSPMKGHSHVYWYRQLPEEGLKFMVYLQKENIIDESGMPKERFSAEFPKEGPSILRIQQVVRGDSAAYFCASSPPAQGYGYTFGSGTRLTVV.

The gene calls are TRBV4-2 and TRBJ2-7; 8 positions agree with TRBD2. V lost 0 bases, J lost 12 bases, and 13 bases stayed unmatched. CDR3 length: 15 residues. Germline lookup yields CDR1 LGHNA and CDR2 YNFKEQ. This CDR3 reads CASSQDQARGAPPYF. CDR3 DNA sequence: TGTGCCAGCAGCCAAGATCAGGCGCGGGGGGCGCCTCCGTACTTC.

The V call is TRBV15, the J call TRBJ1-1; D remains unclear. V was clipped by 0 bases and J by 0 bases, with 2 bases between them. Looked up from germline, CDR1 is LNHNV and CDR2 is YYDKDF (reference sequence). The CDR3 is made up of 13 amino acids. In DNA form, the CDR3 reads TGTGCCACCAGCAGAGATATGAACACTGAAGCTTTCTTT. It codes for CATSRDMNTEAFF. The variable domain in full, with the rest retrieved from reference TRBV15 and TRBJ1-1, is DAMVIQNPRYQVTQFGKPVTLSCSQTLNHNVMYWYQQKSSQAPKLLFHYYDKDFNNEADTPDNFQSRRPNTSFCFLDIRSPGLGDTAMYLCATSRDMNTEAFFGQGTRLTVV.